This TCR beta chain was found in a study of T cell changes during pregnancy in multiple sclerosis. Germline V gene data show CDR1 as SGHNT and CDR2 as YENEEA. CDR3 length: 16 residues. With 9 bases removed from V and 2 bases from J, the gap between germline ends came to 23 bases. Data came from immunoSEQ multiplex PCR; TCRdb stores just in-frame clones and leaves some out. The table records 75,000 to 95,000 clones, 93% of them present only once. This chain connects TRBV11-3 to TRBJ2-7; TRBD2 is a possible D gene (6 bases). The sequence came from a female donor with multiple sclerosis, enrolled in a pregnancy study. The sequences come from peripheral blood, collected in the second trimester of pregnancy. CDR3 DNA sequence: TGTGCCAGAGAGGATCCGGGACTGATCTTACCCTACGAGCAGTACTTC. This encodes CAREDPGLILPYEQYF.